This T cell receptor (beta chain) was captured in a study of blood T cell repertoires in COVID-19. Looking at the study overall: Material from acute and convalescent COVID-19 was sourced from the United States, Italy and Spain. Sources were T cells, B-cell-depleted T cells, or PBMCs; the material itself was cDNA or gDNA.

This clone was detected only a few times. This CDR3 spans 15 amino acids. Germline V lookup: CDR1 MNHEY, CDR2 SVGAGI. With 8 bases removed from V and 10 bases from J, the gap between germline ends came to 25 bases. As processed by the authors: Reference gene primer amplification gave nucleated cell count estimates. Generated by immunoSEQ multiplex PCR, the TCRdb table keeps only in-frame clones and is missing some. Clone size and the V and J calls come from that table; the DNA yielded D and trimming. The sample has about 40,000 clones; roughly 80% are singletons. The rearrangement links TRBV6-5 to TRBJ2-3; a possible D gene is TRBD2 (6 bases). The sample was peripheral blood. The TCR sequence derives from a woman in her sixties with acute or convalescent COVID-19. The CDR3 sequence is CASRRRGSTEYAQYF. For the CDR3, the DNA is TGTGCCAGCCGCCGGAGGGGCTCGACGGAGTACGCGCAGTATTTT.